This T cell receptor beta chain stems from a study of blood T cells in healthy people across ages. Study details: The capture of about one barcoded beta molecule per two T cells was achieved by template switching. Whole-study findings and limits: Roughly linearly, TCR beta diversity per million T cells fell as age increased.

This clonotype was counted only a few times. The target antigen is unknown. The junction shows a germline mismatch at one end, possibly a read error. The germline V gene has CDR1 SGHDT and CDR2 YYEEEE. The CDR3 has 14 residues. Primers used in a second PCR of about 6 to 12 cycles were a sample-barcoded 5' primer and a J-beta primer mix. TCRdb analysed the 5' RACE reads with MiXCR anew, one entry per CDR3 protein. The table has some 1,800,000 distinct CDR3 sequences, about two fifths seen once; the top ten hold roughly 23%. This receptor was taken from a human donor in good health. The sample taken for sequencing was blood. The chain links TRBV5-6 to TRBJ2-7, with 7 nucleotides matching TRBD1. The CDR3 DNA sequence: TGTGCCAGCAGCCTGGGACAGCTCTCCAACGAGCAGTACTTC. It is translated as CASSLGQLSNEQYF.